The 3 T cell receptor beta chains in this list originate from one sample, sequenced in a study of identical twins. MiXCR was run by TCRdb on the 5' RACE reads, yielding one entry per CDR3 protein. Of 500,000 to 550,000 distinct CDR3 sequences in the sample, more than 20% were seen once. These data were also filed under a second study, of yellow fever vaccine responses in identical twins.

The sequencing sample was made of CD4+ T cells sorted from blood. These receptors all stem from a young woman in good health.

The V and J genes are TRBV12-3 or TRBV12-4 and TRBJ2-2; 7 nucleotides align to TRBD1. This CDR3 contains 15 residues. With 7 bases clipped from V and 6 bases from J, the junction kept 11 bases outside the gene matches. CDR3 protein: CASTTDRVMAGELFF. The CDR3 DNA follows: TGTGCCAGCACCACAGACAGGGTAATGGCCGGGGAGCTGTTTTTT.

The rearrangement joins TRBV5-1 to TRBJ2-1; D might be TRBD1 (6 bases). Germline CDR1 reads SGHRS; CDR2 reads YFSETQ. This CDR3 comprises 15 residues. V dropped 2 bases and J dropped 3 bases, with 12 bases sitting between them. CDR3 sequence reads: CASSFDRINYNEQFF. CDR3 nucleotide sequence: TGCGCCAGCAGCTTCGACAGGATCAACTACAATGAGCAGTTCTTC.

The V call is TRBV10-3, the J call TRBJ2-3, with 9 bases lining up with TRBD2. The germline V gene encodes CDR1 ENHRY and CDR2 SYGVKD. The length of the CDR3 is 16 residues. V gave up 10 bases and J gave up 3 bases; unmatched junction bases: 14. The DNA of the CDR3 is TGTGCCACCGCCAAATCCGCGGGAGGGCGGACAGATACGCAGTATTTT. As protein: CATAKSAGGRTDTQYF.